Listed below are T cell receptor beta chains from one sample, sequenced in a study of beta chain features in type 1 diabetes. Repertoires were generated with immunoSEQ multiplex PCR, while TCRdb's copy carries only in-frame clones and drops some. This table has around 500,000 clones, 30% appearing once. The sequencing input was naive CD4+ T cells from blood. The receptors originated from a man between 18 and 35 years old in good health. The CDR3 runs from the conserved cysteine through the conserved F or W. D genes are given only for firm matches. Rows give clone size only sometimes, using once, few, many, or a class for an expanded clone.

d_call j_call v_call clone_size cdr3_nt cdr3_aa
NA TRBJ2-5 TRBV7-9 NA TGTGCCAGCAGCCGGGACCAAGAGACCCAGTACTTC CASSRDQETQYF
NA TRBJ2-1 TRBV9 few TGTGCCAGCAGCGTAGCTACTTCCTATGAGCAGTTCTTC CASSVATSYEQFF
NA TRBJ2-7 TRBV28 once TGTGCCAGCAGTGTCGTACCGGACAAGCAGTACTTC CASSVVPDKQYF
NA TRBJ2-6 TRBV29-1 NA TGCAGCGTTGCACCCTCTGGGGCCAACGTCCTGACTTTC CSVAPSGANVLTF
NA TRBJ2-2 TRBV2 NA TGTGCCAGCAGTGATCCCGGGGAGCTGTTTTTT CASSDPGELFF
NA TRBJ2-3 TRBV5-1 NA TGCGCCAGCAGCTTGCAGGGCGGCACAGATACGCAGTATTTT CASSLQGGTDTQYF
NA TRBJ2-3 TRBV7-2 few TGTGCCAGCAGCTACCCCAGGGCTACTAGCACAGATACGCAGTATTTT CASSYPRATSTDTQYF
TRBD1 TRBJ2-3 TRBV9 once TGTGCCAGCAGCAGACGGACAGGGTTCCTCGATACGCAGTATTTT CASSRRTGFLDTQYF
NA TRBJ2-7 TRBV7-2 few TGTGCCAGCAGCCGTAGACTAGGAGAAGGTTACGAGCAGTACTTC CASSRRLGEGYEQYF
NA TRBJ2-1 TRBV28 NA TGTGCCAGCACCCTGGCCCCGGCAGGGGAGCAGTTCTTC CASTLAPAGEQFF
TRBD1 TRBJ2-7 TRBV9 few TGTGCCAGCAGCACAACCGGGACAGGGAGGTACGAGCAGTACTTC CASSTTGTGRYEQYF
NA TRBJ1-2 TRBV30 NA TGTGCCTGGAGTGGCGGACTGTCTAACTATGGCTACACCTTC CAWSGGLSNYGYTF
NA TRBJ2-3 TRBV4-3 few TGCGCCAGCAGCCAAGAGGGCCTCACCACAGATACGCAGTATTTT CASSQEGLTTDTQYF
TRBD1 TRBJ2-3 TRBV7-9 NA TGTGCCAGCAGCCCAATGGACAGGGGGCGAGGAGATACGCAGTATTTT CASSPMDRGRGDTQYF
TRBD2 TRBJ2-7 TRBV14 few TGTGCCAGCAGCCGTCGACAAGCGGGAGGCATGTACGAGCAGTACTTC CASSRRQAGGMYEQYF
NA TRBJ2-1 TRBV7-2 NA TGTGCCAGCAGCCTACTGGGGGGCACCTACAATGAGCAGTTCTTC CASSLLGGTYNEQFF
TRBD2 TRBJ2-7 TRBV7-9 NA TGTGCCAGCAGCTTGACTAGCGGGACCTCCTACGAGCAGTACTTC CASSLTSGTSYEQYF
NA TRBJ2-4 TRBV7-2 few TGTGCCAGCAGCTTAGACCACGGAGGAGACATTCAGTACTTC CASSLDHGGDIQYF
NA TRBJ2-7 TRBV4-1 NA TGCGCCAGCAGCCAAGATGGACTACCCCGGAAAGACTACGAGCAGTACTTC CASSQDGLPRKDYEQYF
TRBD1 TRBJ2-1 TRBV6-4 few TGTGCCAGCAGTGGAAGACAGGGCACCTACAATGAGCAGTTCTTC CASSGRQGTYNEQFF
NA TRBJ1-5 TRBV7-8 few TGTGCCAGCAGCTTAGTGGGACGGCGGATGCCCCAGCATTTT CASSLVGRRMPQHF
TRBD2 TRBJ2-1 TRBV11-2 NA TGTGCCAGCAGCTTATTCCTGACTAGCGGGAGGGCCAGGCTGGATGAGCAGTTCTTC CASSLFLTSGRARLDEQFF
TRBD2 TRBJ2-7 TRBV10-3 NA TGTGCCATCAAAGTCGCGGGAGGGGGCAGCTCCTACGAGCAGTACTTC CAIKVAGGGSSYEQYF
NA TRBJ1-2 TRBV7-9 few TGTGCCAGCAGCTTAGGCACAACTAACTATGGCTACACCTTC CASSLGTTNYGYTF
NA TRBJ1-2 TRBV5-1 few TGCGCCAGCACCTTAACAGGTGGTAGCTATGGCTACACCTTC CASTLTGGSYGYTF
NA TRBJ2-1 TRBV5-1 NA TGCGCCAGCAGCCGGGCGGAGGGTGGGGAGCAGTTCTTC CASSRAEGGEQFF
TRBD1 TRBJ2-7 TRBV25-1 NA TGTGCCAGCAGTGATCCGGGACAGGGATCCAACGAGCAGTACTTC CASSDPGQGSNEQYF
TRBD2 TRBJ2-1 TRBV2 NA TGTGCCAGCAGTGCTAGCGGGAGGGTCTACAATGAGCAGTTCTTC CASSASGRVYNEQFF
NA TRBJ2-3 TRBV25-1 NA TGTGCCAGCAGTAAGGGCTCAGTCGGAACAGATACGCAGTATTTT CASSKGSVGTDTQYF
TRBD1 TRBJ1-2 TRBV2 NA TGTGCCAGCAGCGCGACAGGGAGGGTGGATGGCTACACCTTC CASSATGRVDGYTF
TRBD1 TRBJ2-1 TRBV29-1 few TGCAGCGTTGAAAGGGGCGACAGGGCAGCAAATGAGCAGTTCTTC CSVERGDRAANEQFF
NA TRBJ2-7 TRBV13 NA TGTGCCAGCAGCTTAGCTACAGGGACCCCCTCCTACGAGCAGTACTTC CASSLATGTPSYEQYF
NA TRBJ2-3 TRBV5-1 few TGCGCCAGCAGCTTGCAACCCTCGCGGGCAGATACGCAGTATTTT CASSLQPSRADTQYF
NA TRBJ2-7 TRBV7-9 NA TGTGCCAGCAGCTCCTCCGGGGTGAGGGTGTCCGAGCAGTACTTC CASSSSGVRVSEQYF
TRBD1 TRBJ1-2 TRBV7-9 NA TGTGCCAGCAGCAAGGGACAGATGACAGCTAACTATGGCTACACCTTC CASSKGQMTANYGYTF
TRBD2 TRBJ2-3 TRBV29-1 few TGCAGCGTTGTAGCGGGAGAATTCACAGATACGCAGTATTTT CSVVAGEFTDTQYF
NA TRBJ2-3 TRBV7-9 once TGTGCCGGCAGCGGCGTATTAGATACGCAGTATTTT CAGSGVLDTQYF
TRBD2 TRBJ2-5 TRBV25-1 NA TGTGCCAGCAGTGATGCTAGCGGGAGTGCGAGAGAGACCCAGTACTTC CASSDASGSARETQYF
NA TRBJ2-3 TRBV23-1 few TGCGCCAGCAGTCAAGATACCGGGGGCCACAACTTTAGCACAGATACGCAGTATTTT CASSQDTGGHNFSTDTQYF
NA TRBJ2-5 TRBV5-1 NA TGCGCCAGCAGCTCCCAGGGCTCCGGGACCGCAGAGACCCAGTACTTC CASSSQGSGTAETQYF
NA TRBJ2-1 TRBV5-1 NA TGCGCCAGCCGCCCCCAGTCCCCTACCAATGAGCAGTTCTTC CASRPQSPTNEQFF
NA TRBJ2-4 TRBV30 few TGTGCCTGGAGTGTTCCACAGGCCCTAGCCAAAAACATTCAGTACTTC CAWSVPQALAKNIQYF
TRBD2 TRBJ2-1 TRBV4-3 NA TGCGCCAGCAGCCAAGATTGGGGTAGCGGGAATTCAGATGAGCAGTTCTTC CASSQDWGSGNSDEQFF
TRBD1 TRBJ1-1 TRBV6-6 NA TGTGCCAGCATTCCGGACAGGGGGTTCACTGAAGCTTTCTTT CASIPDRGFTEAFF
NA TRBJ1-2 TRBV30 few TGTGCCTGGAGTGTAAACCCCCGGGGCGGCTACACCTTC CAWSVNPRGGYTF
NA TRBJ2-1 TRBV20-1 NA TGCAGTGCTAGCTGGGTTGAGCAGTTCTTC CSASWVEQFF
TRBD2 TRBJ2-5 TRBV14 few TGTGCCAGCAGCCGGGCGGGAGAGGAAGAGACCCAGTACTTC CASSRAGEEETQYF
TRBD1 TRBJ2-3 TRBV6-6 few TGTGCCAGCAGTTACTTAGGGACAGGGACAGATACGCAGTATTTT CASSYLGTGTDTQYF
NA TRBJ2-6 TRBV10-3 few TGTGCCATCAGCCACCCCGGCTCTGGGGCCAACGTCCTGACTTTC CAISHPGSGANVLTF
TRBD1 TRBJ1-2 TRBV6-1 NA TGTGCCAGCAGTGAAAGTGGGGACAGTTACTATGGCTACACCTTC CASSESGDSYYGYTF
TRBD2 TRBJ2-3 TRBV5-1 few TGCGCCAGCAGCTTGGGGTCCAGCGGGGGCACAGATACGCAGTATTTT CASSLGSSGGTDTQYF
TRBD1 TRBJ2-1 TRBV30 NA TGTGCCTGGAGTCCCGGGACAGGTTCGGGGCAGTTCTTC CAWSPGTGSGQFF
NA TRBJ1-1 TRBV4-2 few TGTGCCAGCAGCCAAGCGGAAGGGGCGAACACTGAAGCTTTCTTT CASSQAEGANTEAFF
TRBD2 TRBJ2-1 TRBV7-6 NA TGTGCCAGCAGCTTAAGAGCCCGCCGGGACTATGATAACAATGAGCAGTTCTTC CASSLRARRDYDNNEQFF
NA TRBJ2-7 TRBV5-6 few TGTGCCAGCAGCTTGAGCGGAGGATCCTACGAGCAGTACTTC CASSLSGGSYEQYF
NA TRBJ2-4 TRBV30 few TGTGCCTGGACCCCAGGGTGGGCCAAAAACATTCAGTACTTC CAWTPGWAKNIQYF